Sequencing of this T cell receptor beta chain was carried out in a study of patients and donors after allogeneic stem cell transplantation. TCRdb used MiXCR to reprocess the RT-PCR reads, holding one entry per CDR3 protein. Of roughly 940,000 distinct CDR3 sequences listed, roughly 18% are singletons. V lost 4 bases, J lost 2 bases, and 11 bases lay in between. Germline V lookup: CDR1 MNHNS, CDR2 SASEGT. The CDR3 has 14 residues. The chain uses TRBV6-1 and TRBJ1-1, with D possibly TRBD1 on 5 matching bases. Sequencing was carried out using blood, either unsorted or a sorted T cell fraction (not recorded which). This sequence originates from a human donor who was either an allogeneic HSCT recipient or a stem cell or donor lymphocyte infusion donor (not recorded which). It is not recorded whose cells these are; they may come from a transplant donor. DNA for the CDR3: TGTGCCAGCAGTGCTTGGACACCAAACACTGAAGCTTTCTTT. This sequence encodes CASSAWTPNTEAFF.